This TCR beta chain was recorded in a study of shared clonotypes between healthy human individuals. Study results and limitations: The sharing of 5% to 6.5% of naive CD4 clonotypes was seen across a handful of donors. Only blood underwent sampling, and tissue repertoires likely differ.

CDR3 length: 20 amino acids. Germline V gives CDR1 SGHVS, CDR2 FNYEAQ. The V segment lost 5 bases and the J segment 1 base; nucleotides outside the gene matches: 19. For this clone: Antigen: not known.

Profiling relied on immunoSEQ multiplex PCR, and the TCRdb table lists in-frame clones only, not all of them. The sample contains about 730,000 clones, just under 75% of which appear only once. The sequencing sample was made of memory CD4+ T cells sorted from blood. Subset defined: CD45RA-negative fraction. V is TRBV7-6 and J is TRBJ1-1; the match to TRBD1 covers 10 bases. The sequence was obtained from a woman under 40 in good health. The CDR3 nucleotides read TGTGCCAGCAGCCCCAGACAGGGGGCGATTAAAATTAAGGCGAACACTGAAGCTTTCTTT. It encodes CASSPRQGAIKIKANTEAFF.